This TCR beta chain was identified during a study of blood T cells in healthy people across ages. Across the whole study: Roughly one uniquely barcoded beta molecule per two T cells was captured.

PCR was performed a second time for about 7 to 11 cycles using a sample-barcoded 5' primer and a J-beta primer mix. In TCRdb, the 5' RACE reads were re-called with MiXCR into one record per CDR3 protein. The table records some 1.5 million distinct CDR3 sequences, roughly 28% of them present only once. This clonotype was counted only a few times. Antigen unknown. Findings and limits, study-wide: Estimated diversity, derived from one million T cells, was regarded as an underestimate.

The authors drew around 11 milliliters of peripheral blood from each donor. PBMCs were isolated at a quantity of at least 6 million per sample. From germline, CDR1 is SQVTM and CDR2 ANQGSEA. V was pared by 6 bases and J by 10 bases, with 21 bases between. The CDR3 spans 13 residues. This receptor was obtained from a woman aged 25 to 39 in good health. The chain has TRBV29-1 and TRBJ1-2; a weak D match, TRBD1 (6 bases). Material for sequencing was blood. The chain's CDR3 is CSVEQGFGTDYTF. The DNA for the CDR3 is TGCAGCGTGGAACAGGGATTTGGTACGGACTACACCTTC.